This entry describes one TCR beta chain. This specimen belongs to a study of blood T cell repertoires in COVID-19. Repertoires were generated with immunoSEQ multiplex PCR, while TCRdb's copy carries only in-frame clones and drops some. The sample yields about 100,000 clones, roughly nine tenths seen once. Germline values: CDR1 LNHDA, CDR2 SQIVND (reference sequence). V dropped 3 bases and J dropped 5; count of bases not matched to a gene: 6. This CDR3 has 15 amino acids. Input material: peripheral blood. This sequence originates from a man aged 45-60 years with active COVID-19. J is TRBJ1-5 and V is TRBV19, with 8 bases matching TRBD1. The CDR3 DNA is TGTGCCAGTAGTATCTGGCAGGGGGCCGATCAGCCCCAGCATTTT. As protein: CASSIWQGADQPQHF.